The rows below give T cell receptor beta chains drawn from one sample of a study of cytomegalovirus exposure and HLA in healthy donors. TCRdb's table, derived via immunoSEQ multiplex PCR, lists solely in-frame clones and lacks some. This repertoire shows 150,000 to 200,000 clones, around four fifths found once; its top ten account for approximately 2%. Sequenced input: PBMCs. These receptors were taken from a female donor in good health and CMV-seronegative. Each CDR3 is given with its conserved first and last residue. D genes are given only for firm matches. Some rows have no size entry. The others give once, few or many, or a class for an expanded clone.

V	J	D	length	size	CDR3	DNA
TRBV29-1	TRBJ1-1	.	16	.	CSVEEGLRGWNTEAFF	TGCAGCGTTGAAGAGGGTCTCCGGGGTTGGAACACTGAAGCTTTCTTT
TRBV5-1	TRBJ2-7	.	14	.	CASSLDGPTYEQYF	TGCGCCAGCAGCTTGGATGGGCCCACCTACGAGCAGTACTTC
TRBV11-1	TRBJ1-1	.	17	.	CASSLDLVQRPNTEAFF	TGTGCCAGCAGCTTAGACCTAGTACAAAGACCGAACACTGAAGCTTTCTTT
TRBV10-3	TRBJ2-5	TRBD2	15	few	CAISTGLAGAETQYF	TGTGCCATCAGCACGGGACTAGCGGGAGCAGAGACCCAGTACTTC
TRBV7-3	TRBJ1-2	.	14	once	CASSLGRGAEGYTF	TGTGCCAGCAGCCTCGGGCGGGGGGCAGAAGGCTACACCTTC
TRBV21-1	TRBJ1-2	.	15	.	CASSKLGGQGYGYTF	TGTGCCAGCAGCAAATTGGGGGGGCAGGGCTATGGCTACACCTTC
TRBV5-4	TRBJ2-5	.	15	.	CASSSVAGYQETQYF	TGTGCCAGCAGCTCAGTAGCTGGTTACCAAGAGACCCAGTACTTC
TRBV27	TRBJ1-1	.	13	.	CASSGRDTPEAFF	TGTGCCAGCAGTGGTCGGGACACACCTGAAGCTTTCTTT
TRBV27	TRBJ2-7	.	14	.	CASSVFPLSYEQYF	TGTGCCAGCTCGGTCTTCCCCCTTTCCTACGAGCAGTACTTC
TRBV30	TRBJ1-5	TRBD1	12	.	CASRQGRQPQHF	TGTGCCTCTCGACAGGGACGCCAGCCCCAGCATTTT
TRBV5-1	TRBJ2-3	TRBD2	16	few	CASSLGAGSRADTQYF	TGCGCCAGCAGCTTGGGAGCGGGGTCACGAGCAGATACGCAGTATTTT
TRBV27	TRBJ2-3	TRBD1	14	.	CASSSGTGADTQYF	TGTGCCAGCAGTTCCGGGACAGGGGCGGATACGCAGTATTTT
TRBV27	TRBJ2-5	TRBD2	15	few	CASGAAGGAQETQYF	TGTGCCAGCGGGGCGGCGGGGGGGGCCCAAGAGACCCAGTACTTC
TRBV6-5	TRBJ2-4	TRBD1	15	few	CASSSTTGFQNIQYF	TGTGCCAGCAGTTCCACGACAGGGTTCCAAAACATTCAGTACTTC
TRBV6-4	TRBJ2-3	TRBD2	15	few	CASSGLAGGTDTQYF	TGTGCCAGCAGTGGACTAGCGGGGGGCACAGATACGCAGTATTTT
TRBV5-1	TRBJ2-1	.	13	.	CASSLAFYNEQFF	TGCGCCAGCAGTTTAGCCTTCTACAATGAGCAGTTCTTC
TRBV21-1	TRBJ2-3	.	17	.	CASSPSCYRGSTDTQYF	TGTGCCAGCAGCCCGTCCTGCTACAGGGGCTCTACAGATACGCAGTATTTT
TRBV7-3	TRBJ1-2	TRBD1	13	.	CASSRGQGYGYTF	TGTGCCAGCAGCCGAGGACAGGGCTATGGCTACACCTTC
TRBV6-5	TRBJ2-2	.	16	.	CASSYSAGVNTGELFF	TGTGCCAGCAGTTACTCGGCAGGGGTAAACACCGGGGAGCTGTTTTTT
TRBV18	TRBJ1-6	TRBD1	15	.	CASSPGQEYNSPLHF	TGTGCCAGCTCACCAGGACAGGAATATAATTCACCCCTCCACTTT
TRBV19	TRBJ2-5	.	15	.	CASSLEGQPPETQYF	TGTGCCAGTAGTTTAGAGGGACAACCACCGGAGACCCAGTACTTC
TRBV30	TRBJ2-3	TRBD2	14	.	CAWFSGGAADTQYF	TGTGCCTGGTTTAGCGGGGGGGCCGCAGATACGCAGTATTTT
TRBV30	TRBJ1-3	.	14	.	CAWSQTSSGNTIYF	TGTGCCTGGAGCCAGACAAGCTCTGGAAACACCATATATTTT
TRBV5-1	TRBJ2-7	TRBD1	13	.	CASSSEGQREQYF	TGCGCCAGCAGCTCCGAGGGACAGCGCGAGCAGTACTTC
TRBV28	TRBJ1-2	.	12	few	CASSPSNYGYTF	TGTGCCAGCAGTCCATCTAACTATGGCTACACCTTC
TRBV27	TRBJ2-2	.	14	.	CASSFGGSTGELFF	TGTGCCAGCAGTTTTGGAGGGTCCACCGGGGAGCTGTTTTTT
TRBV9	TRBJ2-3	.	14	.	CASSVGVGADTQYF	TGTGCCAGCAGCGTTGGGGTCGGGGCAGATACGCAGTATTTT
TRBV5-1	TRBJ2-3	.	15	.	CASSFSRAGTDTQYF	TGCGCCAGCAGCTTCTCCAGGGCAGGGACAGATACGCAGTATTTT
TRBV5-1	TRBJ2-5	TRBD1	15	.	CASSSQPTGEETQYF	TGCGCCAGCAGCTCCCAACCGACAGGGGAAGAGACCCAGTACTTC
TRBV6-5	TRBJ2-7	.	16	.	CASSYSVGEFAYEQYF	TGTGCCAGCAGTTACTCGGTCGGTGAGTTCGCCTACGAGCAGTACTTC
TRBV27	TRBJ2-3	TRBD2	18	few	CASTTGLAGGLGTDTQYF	TGTGCCAGCACCACGGGACTAGCGGGGGGGCTTGGCACAGATACGCAGTATTTT
TRBV6-1	TRBJ1-5	TRBD1	15	.	CASSKDRASNQPQHF	TGTGCCAGCAGTAAGGACAGGGCCAGCAATCAGCCCCAGCATTTT
TRBV11-1	TRBJ2-5	.	15	.	CASSLFSGSGETQYF	TGTGCCAGCAGCTTATTTTCGGGAAGCGGGGAGACCCAGTACTTC
TRBV4-1	TRBJ2-4	TRBD2	14	.	CASSQMGGGNIQYF	TGCGCCAGCAGCCAGATGGGGGGGGGAAACATTCAGTACTTC
TRBV30	TRBJ2-7	TRBD1	12	once	CAWGQGSSEQYF	TGTGCCTGGGGACAGGGGTCCAGCGAGCAGTACTTC
TRBV13	TRBJ2-7	TRBD2	15	.	CASSQGLAGDREQYF	TGTGCCAGCAGCCAAGGACTAGCGGGAGACCGAGAGCAGTACTTC
TRBV6-5	TRBJ1-6	.	15	.	CASSYEVSYNSPLHF	TGTGCCAGCAGTTACGAGGTCTCCTATAATTCACCCCTCCACTTT
TRBV28	TRBJ2-5	.	13	.	CASSLLGGETQYF	TGTGCCAGCAGTTTATTAGGGGGTGAGACCCAGTACTTC
TRBV6-5	TRBJ1-4	.	13	.	CASSYYSNEKLFF	TGTGCCAGCAGTTATTATTCCAATGAAAAACTGTTTTTT
TRBV27	TRBJ1-6	TRBD1	15	.	CASSFRGSYNSPLHF	TGTGCCAGCAGTTTCAGGGGGTCATATAATTCACCCCTCCACTTT
TRBV7-3	TRBJ1-1	.	14	.	CASSSTIRGNEAFF	TGTGCCAGCAGCTCCACGATCCGGGGGAATGAAGCTTTCTTT
TRBV9	TRBJ2-7	TRBD2	11	.	CASGGAYEQYF	TGTGCCAGCGGGGGGGCCTACGAGCAGTACTTC
TRBV9	TRBJ1-5	.	14	.	CASSPRGGNQPQHF	TGTGCCAGCAGCCCCCGGGGGGGCAATCAGCCCCAGCATTTT
TRBV6-5	TRBJ1-1	TRBD1	15	few	CASSSAGTVNTEAFF	TGTGCCAGCAGTTCAGCCGGGACAGTTAACACTGAAGCTTTCTTT
TRBV5-1	TRBJ1-4	TRBD1	14	.	CASSSDRGGEKLFF	TGCGCCAGCAGCTCTGACAGGGGAGGTGAAAAACTGTTTTTT
TRBV5-6	TRBJ1-3	.	14	.	CASSWAPSGNTIYF	TGTGCCAGCAGCTGGGCCCCCTCTGGAAACACCATATATTTT
TRBV5-1	TRBJ2-3	.	15	few	CASSLVLGATDTQYF	TGCGCCAGCAGCTTGGTTTTGGGGGCCACAGATACGCAGTATTTT
TRBV6-5	TRBJ2-7	.	15	.	CASSFERTATYEQYF	TGTGCCAGCAGTTTCGAAAGGACTGCCACCTACGAGCAGTACTTC
TRBV10-3	TRBJ1-2	TRBD1	14	few	CAISESRTGLGYTF	TGTGCCATCAGTGAGAGCAGGACAGGATTAGGCTACACCTTC
TRBV19	TRBJ2-4	.	14	.	CASSSYTGPDIQYF	TGTGCCAGTAGTTCTTACACAGGGCCGGACATTCAGTACTTC
TRBV4-2	TRBJ2-5	.	12	.	CASSQAAETQYF	TGTGCCAGCAGCCAAGCAGCGGAGACCCAGTACTTC